The T cell receptor (delta chain) described here comes from a study of Vδ1+ human thymocytes. Points from the study as a whole: In the thymus, TRG and TRD repertoires looked highly polyclonal with Gaussian CDR3 lengths.

In this sample, this clone turned up once. Its target is not known. The CDR3 is 18 residues long. The V end was cut by 4 bases, the J end by 0 bases, with 21 bases between. Germline CDR1 is TSWWSYY and CDR2 is QGS. Extracted RNA was reverse transcribed into cDNA. CDR3 amplicons came from multiplex PCR with pooled V-gene forward and constant-region reverse primers. TCRdb reanalysed the multiplex PCR reads via CATT. The sample contains about 75,000 delta-chain clones, around 30% of which appear only once. The V gene is TRDV1, the J gene TRDJ1; D is ambiguous. Sample: Vdelta1+ gamma-delta thymocytes from the thymus. The subset here: FACS-sorted CD3+ TCRalphabeta- TCRVdelta1+ TCRVdelta2- thymocytes. This sequence originates from a boy under two years old who had congenital heart surgery. The CDR3 region is CALGGKSARSPYTDKLIF. Here the CDR3 DNA reads TGTGCTCTTGGGGGGAAAAGCGCCAGATCCCCCTACACCGATAAACTCATCTTT.